Each of the 14 T cell receptor beta chains below was sequenced from the same sample in a study of cytomegalovirus exposure and HLA in healthy donors. Repertoires were generated with immunoSEQ multiplex PCR, while TCRdb's copy carries only in-frame clones and drops some. Here the sample spans more than 250,000 clones, roughly 90% being singletons. What was sequenced was PBMCs. The receptor source for this set is a young woman in good health and CMV-seropositive.

In its sample, this clone was seen once. This CDR3 reads CASSLSRDTNEKLFF. CDR3 nucleotides: TGTGCCAGCAGCTTATCCCGGGACACTAATGAAAAACTGTTTTTT. V is TRBV7-9 and J is TRBJ1-4; a possible D gene is TRBD1 (5 bases). The CDR3 loop spans 15 amino acids. V lost 2 bases to trimming and J lost 2 bases, with 9 bases between them. Germline V gene data show CDR1 as SEHNR and CDR2 as FQNEAQ (reference sequence).

The chain links TRBV27 to TRBJ1-1; TRBD1 aligns across 10 bases. This CDR3 contains 17 residues. V dropped 5 bases and J dropped 1; count of bases not matched to a gene: 10. The germline V gene has CDR1 MNHEY and CDR2 SMNVEV (reference sequence). The CDR3 spells CASSPGTGAPRNTEAFF. The DNA for the CDR3 is TGTGCCAGCAGTCCCGGGACAGGGGCCCCCCGGAACACTGAAGCTTTCTTT.

CDR3 region: CASKQVSGTNEKLFF. In DNA, the CDR3 is TGTGCCAGCAAACAGGTGTCCGGGACTAATGAAAAACTGTTTTTT. This rearrangement joins TRBV28 to TRBJ1-4, with D tentatively TRBD1 (5 bases). Between the trimmed V and J ends, which lost 7 bases and 2 bases, there was a span of 14 bases. Germline CDR1 reads MDHEN; CDR2 reads SYDVKM. This CDR3 is 15 amino acids long.

V gene TRBV28 combines with J gene TRBJ1-1; D unresolved. The V gene lost 3 bases and the J gene lost 2 bases, with 10 bases spanning the gap. This CDR3 has 14 residues. The V gene's germline CDR1 is MDHEN and CDR2 SYDVKM. The CDR3, as DNA: TGTGCCAGCAGTTTGGCGGGGATCAACACTGAAGCTTTCTTT. Amino acid sequence: CASSLAGINTEAFF.

The chain recombines TRBV29-1 with TRBJ1-2; TRBD1 is a possible D gene (5 bases). Deletions cut 4 bases from V and 3 bases from J, with 15 bases between. The germline CDR1 and CDR2 sequences are SQVTM and ANQGSEA. The CDR3 spans 14 residues. The CDR3 bases are TGCAGCGTTGGCACCGGGCAGGGACACTATGGCTACACCTTC. Its protein product is CSVGTGQGHYGYTF. Based on the CDR3 plus reference TRBV29-1 and TRBJ1-2, the full variable domain is SAVISQKPSRDICQRGTSLTIQCQVDSQVTMMFWYRQQPGQSLTLIATANQGSEATYESGFVIDKFPISRPNLTFSTLTVSNMSPEDSSIYLCSVGTGQGHYGYTFGSGTRLTVV.

The rearrangement uses TRBV7-2 and TRBJ2-7; no reliable D call. Per the germline V gene, CDR1 is SGHTA and CDR2 is FQGNSA. With 5 bases removed from V and 0 bases from J, the gap between germline ends came to 11 bases. The CDR3 spans 14 residues. CDR3 protein: CASSPPTYSYEQYF. CDR3 sequence (DNA): TGTGCCAGCAGCCCTCCGACCTACTCCTACGAGCAGTACTTC.

The chain has TRBV4-1 and TRBJ1-5; D not resolved. Germline CDR1 and CDR2: MGHRA and YSYEKL. V lost 3 bases and J 7 bases, leaving 10 bases between the germline ends. There are 13 residues in the CDR3. CDR3 bases: TGCGCCAGCAGCCACCCCTCGGGGCAGCCCCAGCATTTT. Translated, it gives CASSHPSGQPQHF.

The chain combines TRBV19 with TRBJ2-3, with 9 positions matching TRBD1. The V gene's germline CDR1 is LNHDA and CDR2 SQIVND (reference sequence). V lost 3 bases, J lost 6 bases, and 4 bases stayed unmatched. This CDR3 is 14 amino acids long. CDR3 sequence (DNA): TGTGCCAGTAGTATTGGACAGGGGCGGGATACGCAGTATTTT. Amino acid sequence: CASSIGQGRDTQYF.

The genes are TRBV7-3 and TRBJ2-5, with D possibly being TRBD2 (5 bases). Germline CDR1 and CDR2: SGHTA and FQGTGA. With 5 bases removed from V and 1 base from J, the gap between germline ends came to 8 bases. The CDR3 is 13 residues long. The CDR3 loop reads CASSGSGQETQYF. CDR3 bases: TGTGCCAGCAGCGGGAGCGGCCAAGAGACCCAGTACTTC.

The chain recombines TRBV7-2 with TRBJ1-2, with D possibly being TRBD1 (5 bases). The CDR3 totals 15 residues. Germline V gene sequence: CDR1 SGHTA, CDR2 FQGNSA. V was cut by 5 bases and J by 4 bases, with 17 bases left in between. The CDR3 region is CASSTQGGQGYGYTF. The CDR3 DNA reads TGTGCCAGCAGCACCCAGGGTGGTCAGGGCTATGGCTACACCTTC.

The chain employs TRBV28 and TRBJ1-5; D not certain. V lost 3 bases and J 0 bases, leaving 15 bases between the germline ends. Germline CDR1 MDHEN, CDR2 SYDVKM. The CDR3 is 17 amino acids. The CDR3 region has the DNA TGTGCCAGCAGTTTGGTCAGGAGTCTTTATAGCAATCAGCCCCAGCATTTT. Its protein is CASSLVRSLYSNQPQHF.

This clone was found once. The chain recombines TRBV25-1 with TRBJ2-1; D is perhaps TRBD2 (6 bases). Germline CDR1 MGHDK, CDR2 SYGVNS. V lost 5 bases, J lost 4 bases, and 12 bases lay in between. The CDR3 runs to 14 residues. CDR3 in DNA: TGTGCCAGCAGTCGGCAGGGACTTTACAATGAGCAGTTCTTC. Amino acids: CASSRQGLYNEQFF. Filled out from reference TRBV25-1 and TRBJ2-1, the complete variable domain reads EADIYQTPRYLVIGTGKKITLECSQTMGHDKMYWYQQDPGMELHLIHYSYGVNSTEKGDLSSESTVSRIRTEHFPLTLESARPSHTSQYLCASSRQGLYNEQFFGPGTRLTVL.

The chain employs TRBV19 and TRBJ2-7, with TRBD2 identical over 12 bases. Germline V gene data show CDR1 as LNHDA and CDR2 as SQIVND (reference sequence). With V trimmed by 6 bases and J by 6 bases, 6 bases remained unmatched. The CDR3 runs 14 residues. The CDR3, as DNA: TGTGCCAGTAGCTCTAGCGGGAGGGCCCTCGAGCAGTACTTC. It codes for CASSSSGRALEQYF.

With respect to this clone: Other DNA sequences within the sample encode an identical CDR3. The genes are TRBV5-1 and TRBJ2-3, with TRBD2 matching 11 bases. J gave up 0 bases and V 4 bases, and 4 bases lay outside the gene matches. Germline CDR1 is SGHRS and CDR2 is YFSETQ. The CDR3 runs 16 residues. This chain's CDR3 is CASSRLAGGSTDTQYF. The CDR3, as DNA: TGCGCCAGCAGCCGTCTAGCGGGGGGCAGCACAGATACGCAGTATTTT.